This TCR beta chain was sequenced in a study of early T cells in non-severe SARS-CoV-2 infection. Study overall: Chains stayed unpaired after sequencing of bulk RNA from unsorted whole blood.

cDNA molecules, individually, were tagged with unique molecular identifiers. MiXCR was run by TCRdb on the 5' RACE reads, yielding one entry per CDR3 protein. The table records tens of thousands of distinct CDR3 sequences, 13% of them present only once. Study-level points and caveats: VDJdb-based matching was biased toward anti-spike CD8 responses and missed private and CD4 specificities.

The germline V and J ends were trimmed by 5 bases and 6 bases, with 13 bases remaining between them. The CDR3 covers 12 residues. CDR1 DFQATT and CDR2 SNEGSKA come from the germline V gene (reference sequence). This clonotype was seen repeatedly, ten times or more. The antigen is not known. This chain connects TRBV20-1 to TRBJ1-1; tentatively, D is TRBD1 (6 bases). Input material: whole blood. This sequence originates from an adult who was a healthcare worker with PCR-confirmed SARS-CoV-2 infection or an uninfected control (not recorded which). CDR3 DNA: TGCAGTGCTCGACGGGACACCTCTGAAGCTTTCTTT. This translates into CSARRDTSEAFF.